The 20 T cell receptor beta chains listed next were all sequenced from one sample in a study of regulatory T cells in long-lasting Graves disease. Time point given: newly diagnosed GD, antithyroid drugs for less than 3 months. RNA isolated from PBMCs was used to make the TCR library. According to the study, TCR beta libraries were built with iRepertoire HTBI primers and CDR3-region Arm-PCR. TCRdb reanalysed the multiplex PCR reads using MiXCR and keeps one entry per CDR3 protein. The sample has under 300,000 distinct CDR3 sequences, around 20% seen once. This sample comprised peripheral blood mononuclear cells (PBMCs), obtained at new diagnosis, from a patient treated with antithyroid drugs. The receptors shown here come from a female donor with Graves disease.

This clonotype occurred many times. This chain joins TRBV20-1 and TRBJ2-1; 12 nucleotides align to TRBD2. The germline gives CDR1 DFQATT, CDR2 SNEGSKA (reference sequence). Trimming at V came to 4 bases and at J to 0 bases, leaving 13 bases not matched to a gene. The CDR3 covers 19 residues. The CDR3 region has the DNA TGCAGTGCTATCGGCTATAGGACTAGCGGGACGAGCTCCTACAATGAGCAGTTCTTC. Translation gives CSAIGYRTSGTSSYNEQFF.

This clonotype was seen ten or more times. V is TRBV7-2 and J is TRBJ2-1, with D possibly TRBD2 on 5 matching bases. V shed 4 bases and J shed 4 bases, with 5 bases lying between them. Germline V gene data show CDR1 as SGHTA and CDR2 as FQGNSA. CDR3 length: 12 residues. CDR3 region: CASSWEYNEQFF. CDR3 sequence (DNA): TGTGCCAGCAGCTGGGAGTACAATGAGCAGTTCTTC.

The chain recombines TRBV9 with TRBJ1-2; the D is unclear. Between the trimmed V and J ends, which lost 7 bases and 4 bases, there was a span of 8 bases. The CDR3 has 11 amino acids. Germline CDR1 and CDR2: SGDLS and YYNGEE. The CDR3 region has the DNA TGTGCCAGCGGAAACAGCTATGGCTACACCTTC. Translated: CASGNSYGYTF.

CDR3 sequence: CASSSRQGGLRTEAFF. The CDR3 DNA reads as TGTGCCAGCAGCTCCCGACAAGGGGGATTGAGAACTGAAGCTTTCTTT. V gene TRBV5-4 combines with J gene TRBJ1-1, with D possibly TRBD1 on 6 matching bases. The CDR3 runs to 16 residues. V was clipped by 3 bases and J by 5 bases, with 20 bases between them. Germline lookup yields CDR1 SGHNT and CDR2 YYREEE (reference sequence).

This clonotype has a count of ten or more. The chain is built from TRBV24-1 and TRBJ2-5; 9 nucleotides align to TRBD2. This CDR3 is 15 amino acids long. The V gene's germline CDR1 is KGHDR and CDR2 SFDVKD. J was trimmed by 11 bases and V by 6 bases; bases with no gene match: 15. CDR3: CATSPTPDSGSGQYF. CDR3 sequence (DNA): TGTGCCACCAGTCCCACCCCGGATAGCGGGAGCGGTCAGTACTTC.

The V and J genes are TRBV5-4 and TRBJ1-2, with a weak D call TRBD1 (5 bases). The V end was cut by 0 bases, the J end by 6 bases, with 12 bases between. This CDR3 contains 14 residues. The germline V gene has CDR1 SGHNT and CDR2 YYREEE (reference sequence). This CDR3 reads CASSLAGLVNGYTF. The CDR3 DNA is TGTGCCAGCAGCTTGGCAGGGCTTGTGAATGGCTACACCTTC.

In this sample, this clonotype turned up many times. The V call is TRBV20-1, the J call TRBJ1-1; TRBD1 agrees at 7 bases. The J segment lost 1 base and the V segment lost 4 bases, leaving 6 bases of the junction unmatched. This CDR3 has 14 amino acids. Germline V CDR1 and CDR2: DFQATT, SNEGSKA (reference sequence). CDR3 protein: CSATTGTANTEAFF. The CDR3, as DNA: TGCAGTGCTACAACCGGGACAGCGAACACTGAAGCTTTCTTT.

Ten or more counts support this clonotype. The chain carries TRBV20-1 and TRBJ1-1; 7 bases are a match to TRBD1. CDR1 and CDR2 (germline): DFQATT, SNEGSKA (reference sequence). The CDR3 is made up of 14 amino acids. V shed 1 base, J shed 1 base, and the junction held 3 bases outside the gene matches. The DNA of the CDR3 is TGCAGTGCTAGAGCGGGACAGCGGAACACTGAAGCTTTCTTT. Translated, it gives CSARAGQRNTEAFF.

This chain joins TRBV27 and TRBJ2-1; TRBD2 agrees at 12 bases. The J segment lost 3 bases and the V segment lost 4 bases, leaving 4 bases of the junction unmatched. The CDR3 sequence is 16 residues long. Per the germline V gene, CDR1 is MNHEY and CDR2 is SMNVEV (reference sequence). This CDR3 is CASSSRTSGNYNEQFF. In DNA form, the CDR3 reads TGTGCCAGCAGTTCACGGACTAGCGGGAACTACAATGAGCAGTTCTTC.

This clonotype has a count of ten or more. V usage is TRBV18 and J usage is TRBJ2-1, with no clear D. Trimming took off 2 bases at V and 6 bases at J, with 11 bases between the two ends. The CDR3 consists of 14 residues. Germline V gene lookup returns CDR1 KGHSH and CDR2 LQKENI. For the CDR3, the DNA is TGTGCCAGCTCACCAGGGGAAAGGATCAATGAGCAGTTCTTC. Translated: CASSPGERINEQFF.

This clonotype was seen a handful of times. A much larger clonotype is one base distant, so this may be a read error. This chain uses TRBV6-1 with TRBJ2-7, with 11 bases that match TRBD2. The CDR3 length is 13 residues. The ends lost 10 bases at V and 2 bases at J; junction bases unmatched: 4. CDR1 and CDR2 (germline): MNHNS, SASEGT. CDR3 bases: TGTGCCACCACACTAGCGGGGGCCTACGAGCAGTACTTC. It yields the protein CATTLAGAYEQYF.

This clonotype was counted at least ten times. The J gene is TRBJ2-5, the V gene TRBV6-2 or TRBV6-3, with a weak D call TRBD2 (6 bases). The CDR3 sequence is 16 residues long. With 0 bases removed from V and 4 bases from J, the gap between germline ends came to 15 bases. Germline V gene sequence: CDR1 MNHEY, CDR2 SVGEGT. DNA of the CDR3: TGTGCCAGCAGTTACTCGGGGGGATTGGGAGTAGAGACCCAGTACTTC. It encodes CASSYSGGLGVETQYF.

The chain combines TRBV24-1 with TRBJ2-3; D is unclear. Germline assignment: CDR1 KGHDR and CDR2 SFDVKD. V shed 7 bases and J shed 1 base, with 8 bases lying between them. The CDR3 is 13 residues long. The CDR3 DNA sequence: TGTGCCACCAGGCCGGGCCGCACAGATACGCAGTATTTT. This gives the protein CATRPGRTDTQYF.

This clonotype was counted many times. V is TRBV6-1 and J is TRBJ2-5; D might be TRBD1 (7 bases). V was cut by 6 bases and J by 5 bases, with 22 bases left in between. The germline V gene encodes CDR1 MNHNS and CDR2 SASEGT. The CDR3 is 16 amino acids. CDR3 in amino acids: CASSPTGASGGETQYF. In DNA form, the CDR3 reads TGTGCCAGCAGCCCAACAGGGGCTAGTGGGGGGGAGACCCAGTACTTC.

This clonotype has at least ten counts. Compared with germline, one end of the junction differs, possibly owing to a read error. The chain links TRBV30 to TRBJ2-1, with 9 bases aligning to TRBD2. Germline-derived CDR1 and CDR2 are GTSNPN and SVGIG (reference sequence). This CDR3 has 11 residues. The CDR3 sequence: CAWNAGGLSLF. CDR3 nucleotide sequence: TGTGCCTGGAACGCGGGAGGGCTATCGCTCTTC.

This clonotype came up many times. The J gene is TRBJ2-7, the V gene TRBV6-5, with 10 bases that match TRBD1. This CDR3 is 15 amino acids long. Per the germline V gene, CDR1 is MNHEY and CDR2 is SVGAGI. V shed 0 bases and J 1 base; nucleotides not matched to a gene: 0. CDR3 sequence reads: CASSYSGQGSYEQYF. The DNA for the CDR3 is TGTGCCAGCAGTTACTCGGGACAGGGGTCCTACGAGCAGTACTTC.

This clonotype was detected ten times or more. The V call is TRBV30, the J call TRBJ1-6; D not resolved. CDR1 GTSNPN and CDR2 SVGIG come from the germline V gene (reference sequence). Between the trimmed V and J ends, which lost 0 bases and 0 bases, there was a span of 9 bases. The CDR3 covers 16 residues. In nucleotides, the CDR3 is TGTGCCTGGAGTGTAGGTGCCAGCTCCTATAATTCACCCCTCCACTTT. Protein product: CAWSVGASSYNSPLHF.

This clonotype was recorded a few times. The CDR3 DNA reads as TGCGCCAGCAGCCACTCACTAGCGGGAGGGAACACCGGGGAGCTGTTTTTT. Protein product: CASSHSLAGGNTGELFF. The gene calls are TRBV4-3 and TRBJ2-2; TRBD2 agrees at 12 bases. CDR3 length equals 17 residues. Losses at the gene ends were 3 bases for V and 1 base for J; bases not matched to a gene: 3. CDR1 is LGHNA and CDR2 is YSLEER in the germline V gene.

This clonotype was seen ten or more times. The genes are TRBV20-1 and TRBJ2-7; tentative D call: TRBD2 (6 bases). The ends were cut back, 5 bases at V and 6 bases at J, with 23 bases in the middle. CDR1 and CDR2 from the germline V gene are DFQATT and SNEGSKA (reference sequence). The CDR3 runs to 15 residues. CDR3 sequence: CSASFLAIRLGEQYF. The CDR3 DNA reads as TGCAGTGCTTCCTTTCTAGCGATACGATTGGGCGAGCAGTACTTC.

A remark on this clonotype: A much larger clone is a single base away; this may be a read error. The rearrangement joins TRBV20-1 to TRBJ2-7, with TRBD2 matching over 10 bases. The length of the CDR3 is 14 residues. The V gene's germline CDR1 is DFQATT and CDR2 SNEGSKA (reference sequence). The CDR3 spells CSATPSGSWYGQYF. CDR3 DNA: TGCAGTGCAACCCCTAGCGGGAGTTGGTACGGGCAGTACTTC.